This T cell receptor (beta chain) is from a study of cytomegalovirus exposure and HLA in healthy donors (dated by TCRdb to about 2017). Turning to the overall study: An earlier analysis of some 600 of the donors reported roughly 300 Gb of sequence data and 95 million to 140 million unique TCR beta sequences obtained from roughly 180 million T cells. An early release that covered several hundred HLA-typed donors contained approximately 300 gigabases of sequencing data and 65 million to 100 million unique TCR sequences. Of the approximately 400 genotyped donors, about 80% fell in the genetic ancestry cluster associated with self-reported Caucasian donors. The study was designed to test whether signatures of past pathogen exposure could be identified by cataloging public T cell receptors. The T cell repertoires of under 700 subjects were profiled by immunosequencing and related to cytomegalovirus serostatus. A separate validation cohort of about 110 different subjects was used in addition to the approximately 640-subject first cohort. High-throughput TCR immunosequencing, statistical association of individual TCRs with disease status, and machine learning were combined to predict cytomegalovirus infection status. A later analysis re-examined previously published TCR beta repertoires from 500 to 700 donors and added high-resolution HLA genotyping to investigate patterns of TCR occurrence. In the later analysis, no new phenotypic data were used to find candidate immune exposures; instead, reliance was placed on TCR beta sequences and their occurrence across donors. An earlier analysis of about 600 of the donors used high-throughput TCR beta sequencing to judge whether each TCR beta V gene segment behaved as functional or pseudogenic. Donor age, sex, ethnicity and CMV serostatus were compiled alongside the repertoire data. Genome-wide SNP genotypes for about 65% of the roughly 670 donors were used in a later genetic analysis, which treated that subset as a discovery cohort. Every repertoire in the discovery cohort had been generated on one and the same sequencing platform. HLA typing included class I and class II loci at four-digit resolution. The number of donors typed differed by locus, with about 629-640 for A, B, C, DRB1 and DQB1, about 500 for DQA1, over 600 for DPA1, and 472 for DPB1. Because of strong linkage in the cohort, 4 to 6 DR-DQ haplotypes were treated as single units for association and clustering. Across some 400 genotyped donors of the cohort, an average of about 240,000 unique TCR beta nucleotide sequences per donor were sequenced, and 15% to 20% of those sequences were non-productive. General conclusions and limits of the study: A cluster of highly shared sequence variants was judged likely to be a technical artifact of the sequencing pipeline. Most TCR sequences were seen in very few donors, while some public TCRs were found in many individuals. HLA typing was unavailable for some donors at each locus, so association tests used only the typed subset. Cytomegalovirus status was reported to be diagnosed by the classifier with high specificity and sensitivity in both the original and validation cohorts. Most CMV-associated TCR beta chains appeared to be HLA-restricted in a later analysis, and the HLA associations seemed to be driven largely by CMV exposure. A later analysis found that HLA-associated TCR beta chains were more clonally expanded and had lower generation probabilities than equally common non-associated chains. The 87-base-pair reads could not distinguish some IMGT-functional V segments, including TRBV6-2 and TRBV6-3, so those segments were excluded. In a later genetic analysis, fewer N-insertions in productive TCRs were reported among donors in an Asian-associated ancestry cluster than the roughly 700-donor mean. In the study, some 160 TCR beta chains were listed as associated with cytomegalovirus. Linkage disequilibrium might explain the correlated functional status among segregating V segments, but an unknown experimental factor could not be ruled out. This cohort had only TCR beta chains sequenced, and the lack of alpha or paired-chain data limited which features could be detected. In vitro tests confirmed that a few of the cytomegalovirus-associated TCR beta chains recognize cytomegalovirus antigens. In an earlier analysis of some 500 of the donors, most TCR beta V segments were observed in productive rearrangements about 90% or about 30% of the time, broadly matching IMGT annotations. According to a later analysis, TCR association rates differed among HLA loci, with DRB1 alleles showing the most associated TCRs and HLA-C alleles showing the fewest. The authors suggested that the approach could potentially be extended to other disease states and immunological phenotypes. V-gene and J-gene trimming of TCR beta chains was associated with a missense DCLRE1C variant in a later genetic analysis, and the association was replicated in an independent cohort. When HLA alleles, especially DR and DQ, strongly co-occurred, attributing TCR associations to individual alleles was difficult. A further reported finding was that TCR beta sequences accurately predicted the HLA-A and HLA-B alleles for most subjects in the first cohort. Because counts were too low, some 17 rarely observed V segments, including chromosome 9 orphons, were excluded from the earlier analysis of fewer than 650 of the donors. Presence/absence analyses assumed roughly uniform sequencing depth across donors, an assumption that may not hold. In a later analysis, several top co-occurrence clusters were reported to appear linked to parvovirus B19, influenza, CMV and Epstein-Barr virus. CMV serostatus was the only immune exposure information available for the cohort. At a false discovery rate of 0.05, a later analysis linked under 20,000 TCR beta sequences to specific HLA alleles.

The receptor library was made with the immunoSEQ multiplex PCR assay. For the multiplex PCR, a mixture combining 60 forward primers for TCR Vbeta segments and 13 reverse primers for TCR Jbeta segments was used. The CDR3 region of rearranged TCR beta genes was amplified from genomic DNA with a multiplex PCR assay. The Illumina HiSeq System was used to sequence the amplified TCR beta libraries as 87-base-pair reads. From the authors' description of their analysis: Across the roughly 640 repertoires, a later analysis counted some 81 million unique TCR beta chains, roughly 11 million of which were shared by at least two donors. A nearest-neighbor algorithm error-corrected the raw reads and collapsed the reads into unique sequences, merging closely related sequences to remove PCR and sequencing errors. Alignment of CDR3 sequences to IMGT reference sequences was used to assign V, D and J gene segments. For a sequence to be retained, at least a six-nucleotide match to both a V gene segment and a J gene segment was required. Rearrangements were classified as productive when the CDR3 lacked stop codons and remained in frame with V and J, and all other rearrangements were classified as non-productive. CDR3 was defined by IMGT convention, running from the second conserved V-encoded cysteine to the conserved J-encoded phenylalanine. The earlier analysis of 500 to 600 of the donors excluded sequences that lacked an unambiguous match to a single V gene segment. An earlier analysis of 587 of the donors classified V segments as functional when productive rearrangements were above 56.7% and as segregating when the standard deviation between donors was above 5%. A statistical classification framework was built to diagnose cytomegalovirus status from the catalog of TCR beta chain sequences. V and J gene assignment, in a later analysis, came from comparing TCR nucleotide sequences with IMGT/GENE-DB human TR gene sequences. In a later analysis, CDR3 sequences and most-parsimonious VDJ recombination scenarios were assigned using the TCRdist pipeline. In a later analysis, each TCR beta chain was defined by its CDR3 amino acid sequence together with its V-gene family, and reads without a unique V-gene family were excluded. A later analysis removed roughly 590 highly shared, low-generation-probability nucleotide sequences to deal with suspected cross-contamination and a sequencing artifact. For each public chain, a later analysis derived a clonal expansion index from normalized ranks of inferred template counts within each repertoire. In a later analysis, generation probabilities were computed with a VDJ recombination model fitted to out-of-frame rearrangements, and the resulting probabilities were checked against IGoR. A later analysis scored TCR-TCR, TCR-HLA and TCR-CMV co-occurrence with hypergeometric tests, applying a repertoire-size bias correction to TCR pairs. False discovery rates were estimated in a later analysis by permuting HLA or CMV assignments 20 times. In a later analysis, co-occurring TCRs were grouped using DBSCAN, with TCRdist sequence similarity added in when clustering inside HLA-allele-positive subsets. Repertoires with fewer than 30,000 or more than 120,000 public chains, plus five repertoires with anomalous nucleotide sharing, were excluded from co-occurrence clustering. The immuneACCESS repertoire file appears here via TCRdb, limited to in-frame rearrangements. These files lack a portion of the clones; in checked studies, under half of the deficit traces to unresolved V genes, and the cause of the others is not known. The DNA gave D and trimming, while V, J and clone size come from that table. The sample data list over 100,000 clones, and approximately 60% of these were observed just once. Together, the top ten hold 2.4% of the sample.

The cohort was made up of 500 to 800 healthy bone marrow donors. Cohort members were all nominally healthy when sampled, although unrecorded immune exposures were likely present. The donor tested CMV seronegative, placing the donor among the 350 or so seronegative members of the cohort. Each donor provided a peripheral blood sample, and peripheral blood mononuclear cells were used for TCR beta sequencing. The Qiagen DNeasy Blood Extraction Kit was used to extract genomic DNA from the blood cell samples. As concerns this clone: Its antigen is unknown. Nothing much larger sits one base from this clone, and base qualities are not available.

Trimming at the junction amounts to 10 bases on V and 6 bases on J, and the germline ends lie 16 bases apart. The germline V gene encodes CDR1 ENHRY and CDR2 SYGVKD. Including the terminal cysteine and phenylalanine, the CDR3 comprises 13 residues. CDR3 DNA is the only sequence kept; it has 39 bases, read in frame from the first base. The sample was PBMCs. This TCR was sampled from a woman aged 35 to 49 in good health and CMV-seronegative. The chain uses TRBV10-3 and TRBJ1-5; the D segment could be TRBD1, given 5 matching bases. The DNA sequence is TGTGCCAGTGGGGAGGGGAAACGTCAGCCCCAGCATTTT. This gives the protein CASGEGKRQPQHF.